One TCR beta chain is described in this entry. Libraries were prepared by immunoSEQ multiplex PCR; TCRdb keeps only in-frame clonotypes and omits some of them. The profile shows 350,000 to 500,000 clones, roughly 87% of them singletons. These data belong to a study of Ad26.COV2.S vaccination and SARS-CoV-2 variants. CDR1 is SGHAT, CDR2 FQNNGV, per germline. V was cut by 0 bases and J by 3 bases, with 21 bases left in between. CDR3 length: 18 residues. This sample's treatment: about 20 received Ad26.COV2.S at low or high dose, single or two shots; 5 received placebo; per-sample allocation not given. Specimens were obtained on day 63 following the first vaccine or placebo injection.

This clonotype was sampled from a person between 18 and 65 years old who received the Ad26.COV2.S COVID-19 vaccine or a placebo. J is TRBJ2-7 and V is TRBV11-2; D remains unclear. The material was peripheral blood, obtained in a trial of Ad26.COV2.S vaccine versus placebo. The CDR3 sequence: CASSLDGRRQVKIYEQYF. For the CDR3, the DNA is TGTGCCAGCAGCTTAGATGGGCGAAGGCAGGTTAAAATCTACGAGCAGTACTTC. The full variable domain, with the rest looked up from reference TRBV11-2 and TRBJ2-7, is EAGVAQSPRYKIIEKRQSVAFWCNPISGHATLYWYQQILGQGPKLLIQFQNNGVVDDSQLPKDRFSAERLKGVDSTLKIQPAKLEDSAVYLCASSLDGRRQVKIYEQYFGPGTRLTVT.